This T cell receptor beta chain was sequenced for a study of T cells in localized non-small cell lung cancer. Findings of the study overall: In adjacent lung appeared a median 57 of the top 100 tumor clones. Adjacent uninvolved lung had the highest clonality, suggesting focused antigen responses.

The data were produced by immunoSEQ multiplex PCR, yet TCRdb's version contains in-frame clones alone and is incomplete. The profile shows 100,000 to 150,000 clones, more than 70% of them singletons. Details on this clone: The antigen is undetermined.

Germline V gene sequence: CDR1 GTSNPN, CDR2 SVGIG (reference sequence). The V and J ends lost 5 bases and 3 bases respectively, with 14 bases between them. CDR3 size: 13 residues. This TCR was recovered from a female donor older than 55 with stage I lung adenocarcinoma. Material: peripheral blood, obtained before any cancer treatment. This chain uses TRBV30 with TRBJ2-7; D might be TRBD1 (5 bases). Written as DNA, the CDR3 is TGTGCCTGGGGAAGGGGATTAGGCTACGAGCAGTACTTC. Translated: CAWGRGLGYEQYF. The full variable domain, completed using reference TRBV30 and TRBJ2-7, is SQTIHQWPATLVQPVGSPLSLECTVEGTSNPNLYWYRQAAGRGLQLLFYSVGIGQISSEVPQNLSASRPQDRQFILSSKKLLLSDSGFYLCAWGRGLGYEQYFGPGTRLTVT.